This T cell receptor beta chain was sequenced during a study of blood T cell repertoires in COVID-19. Study context: The analysed material was cDNA or gDNA that came from T cells, B-cell-depleted T cells, or PBMCs.

This clone was observed a few times. J lost 5 bases, V lost 4 bases, and 7 bases had no gene match. CDR3 size: 16 residues. Germline-derived CDR1 and CDR2 are LGHDT and YNNKEL (reference sequence). Assignments of participants to cohorts depended upon their own reported clinical history. Donors in Cohort 3 counted as recovered after two negative PCRs, clearance, or symptom resolution. Methods used by the authors: The authors estimated nucleated cell counts from reference gene primer amplification. Using immunoSEQ multiplex PCR, the repertoire was profiled, and TCRdb retains in-frame clones only, with some absent. V, J and clone size reflect that table, while D and trimming were determined from the DNA. This table holds 150,000 to 200,000 clones, roughly 83% found once.

The sample comprised PBMCs or T cells enriched from blood (not recorded which). The receptor was derived from a woman in her twenties or thirties who had recovered from COVID-19. The chain links TRBV3-1 (or the pseudogene TRBV3-2) to TRBJ2-1, with 11 bases identical to TRBD2. The DNA for the CDR3 is TGTGCCAGCAGCCCCGTAGCGGGAGGGGGGGACAATGAGCAGTTCTTC. It specifies CASSPVAGGGDNEQFF.